Presented here are 18 T cell receptor beta chains from one specimen sequenced in a study of persistence of HIV-infected CD4 T cells (dated by TCRdb to the early 2020s). The treatment or condition label on this specimen signifies: suppressive antiretroviral therapy. Lysates of CMV-infected fibroblasts at approximately 9.6 ug/mL were used to stimulate the cells. Responding CD4+ T cells were sorted on the basis of upregulation of both CD40 ligand and CD69. These receptors lack a known antigen. TCRbeta repertoires were sequenced from genomic DNA with the immunoSEQ hsTCRB assay version 4 in survey mode. The table was pulled from immuneACCESS by TCRdb, which kept in-frame rearrangements only. Such tables lose some clones; where checked, under half of the loss comes from unresolved V genes, and the rest has no known cause. Across this sample there are just under 20,000 clones, with roughly 74% seen only once. The ten largest clones represent almost 7% of the sample.

Specimen: CD4+ T cells sorted from PBMCs after approximately 19-hour stimulation, collected from a patient who received antiretroviral therapy. Sample cell subset or site, as interpreted from the label and publication: CD40L+CD69+ CD4 T cells responding to CMV lysate. Receptor source: an adult man with HIV who was CMV-seropositive.

This clone was counted a few times. The V call is TRBV6-5, the J call TRBJ1-1, with D uncertain. This CDR3 has 15 residues. V was clipped by 4 bases and J by 0 bases, with 12 bases between them. Looked up from germline, CDR1 is MNHEY and CDR2 is SVGAGI. The CDR3 nucleotides are TGTGCCAGCAGTTCCATCGGGATGATGAACACTGAAGCTTTCTTT. Protein product: CASSSIGMMNTEAFF.

The chain has TRBV6-5 and TRBJ2-7; 7 positions agree with TRBD1. CDR3 length: 14 residues. After removal of 2 bases from V and 1 base from J, the junction contained 2 bases not matched to a gene. Germline loops: CDR1 MNHEY, CDR2 SVGAGI. The DNA for the CDR3 is TGTGCCAGCAGTTACGGGGGACAGTCCTACGAGCAGTACTTC. Translated, it gives CASSYGGQSYEQYF.

CDR3 amino acids: CASSQEVFAYEQYF. In DNA, the CDR3 is TGTGCCAGCAGCCAAGAGGTCTTCGCCTACGAGCAGTACTTC. V is TRBV3-1 (or the pseudogene TRBV3-2) and J is TRBJ2-7; no definite D call. Germline V gene lookup returns CDR1 LGHDT and CDR2 YNNKEL (reference sequence). There are 14 residues in the CDR3. The V end was cut by 0 bases, the J end by 2 bases, with 8 bases between.

This clone is medium-sized (0.01 to 0.1%) in the sample. CDR3 DNA sequence: TGTGCCAGCAGTTACGGCCCCGGGACAGGGCATCAGCCCCAGCATTTT. It translates to CASSYGPGTGHQPQHF. The V and J genes are TRBV6-5 and TRBJ1-5; TRBD1 matches 9 bases. V shed 2 bases and J 5 bases; nucleotides not matched to a gene: 7. The CDR3 length is 16 residues. Germline CDR1 and CDR2: MNHEY and SVGAGI.

Only a few counts were recorded for this clone. The gene calls are TRBV4-1 and TRBJ1-6; no definite D call. This CDR3 has 17 residues. Per germline, CDR1 MGHRA and CDR2 YSYEKL. The V end lost 2 bases, the J end lost 5 bases, and 16 bases lay between the germline ends. For the CDR3, the DNA is TGCGCCAGCAGCCAAACCGGCCTGGACCGTGATAATTCACCCCTCCACTTT. It encodes CASSQTGLDRDNSPLHF.

The chain combines TRBV12-3 or TRBV12-4 with TRBJ1-1; D perhaps matches TRBD1 (5 bases). The CDR3 length is 12 residues. Deletions cut 7 bases from V and 3 bases from J, with 9 bases between. CDR3 DNA sequence: TGTGCCAGCAAACGGGGGGACACTGAAGCTTTCTTT. This sequence encodes CASKRGDTEAFF.

This clone is a singleton in its sample. The chain joins TRBV19 to TRBJ1-5; TRBD1 agrees at 8 bases. V shed 5 bases and J 6 bases; nucleotides not matched to a gene: 6. There are 14 residues in the CDR3. Germline lookup yields CDR1 LNHDA and CDR2 SQIVND (reference sequence). CDR3 loop: CASSSGGAGQPQHF. CDR3 in DNA: TGTGCCAGTAGTTCAGGGGGCGCGGGTCAGCCCCAGCATTTT.

This chain uses TRBV5-6 with TRBJ1-2; D call uncertain. CDR1 SGHDT and CDR2 YYEEEE come from the germline V gene. The CDR3 totals 14 residues. V was trimmed by 2 bases and J by 7 bases, leaving 15 bases between them. CDR3 nucleotide sequence: TGTGCCAGCAGCTTTTGGGCCCAGGCAGCTGGCTACACCTTC. This translates into CASSFWAQAAGYTF.

The chain recombines TRBV30 with TRBJ1-4; TRBD1 might be the D (5 bases). Trimming took off 2 bases at V and 3 bases at J, with 13 bases between the two ends. From germline, CDR1 is GTSNPN and CDR2 SVGIG (reference sequence). This CDR3 is built from 15 residues. The CDR3 protein is CAWSRRGGANEKLFF. The DNA of the CDR3 is TGTGCCTGGAGTCGCCGGGGCGGCGCTAATGAAAAACTGTTTTTT.

The chain uses TRBV13 and TRBJ2-3; 11 nucleotides line up with TRBD2. V trimming: 3 bases; J trimming: 3 bases; junction bases outside the gene matches: 14. From germline, CDR1 is PRHDT and CDR2 FYEKMQ (reference sequence). The CDR3 extends over 19 amino acids. The DNA of the CDR3 is TGTGCCAGCAGCTTCCTCCTACGACTAGCGGGGATAGGGACAGATACGCAGTATTTT. Protein: CASSFLLRLAGIGTDTQYF.

This chain connects TRBV2 to TRBJ2-3; 7 nucleotides line up with TRBD2. V was clipped by 2 bases and J by 0 bases; unmatched bases: 5. The CDR3 is 16 amino acids. The germline V gene encodes CDR1 SNHLY and CDR2 FYNNEI. The CDR3 is CASSELGAGSTDTQYF. The CDR3 nucleotides read TGTGCCAGCAGTGAACTCGGAGCGGGGAGCACAGATACGCAGTATTTT.

The chain recombines TRBV9 with TRBJ1-1; 8 bases map to TRBD1. The CDR3 is 14 residues long. The ends lost 4 bases at V and 10 bases at J; junction bases unmatched: 12. Germline CDR1 reads SGDLS; CDR2 reads YYNGEE. The CDR3 is CASSPRDRGVVAFF. CDR3 coding DNA: TGTGCCAGCAGCCCCCGCGACAGGGGAGTGGTAGCTTTCTTT.

V and J are TRBV3-1 (or the pseudogene TRBV3-2) and TRBJ1-1, with TRBD1 as a possible D gene (5 bases). Trimming cost V 5 bases and J 3 bases, with 10 bases left between them. CDR3 length: 13 residues. Germline-derived CDR1 and CDR2 are LGHDT and YNNKEL (reference sequence). CDR3 sequence: CASSSRDDTEAFF. The CDR3 DNA reads TGTGCCAGCAGCTCCCGGGACGACACTGAAGCTTTCTTT.

The chain joins TRBV28 to TRBJ2-2; a weak D match, TRBD2 (7 bases). CDR3 size: 15 residues. Germline CDR1 and CDR2: MDHEN and SYDVKM. V lost 5 bases to trimming and J lost 6 bases, with 16 bases between them. The CDR3 here is CASSPGGGRAGELFF. In DNA, the CDR3 is TGTGCCAGCAGTCCTGGGGGGGGCAGAGCCGGGGAGCTGTTTTTT.

J is TRBJ2-1 and V is TRBV6-5; D may correspond to TRBD1 or TRBD2 (6 bases each). Trimming removed 3 bases at V and 8 bases at J, with 20 bases between. CDR3 length equals 16 residues. The V gene's germline CDR1 is MNHEY and CDR2 SVGAGI. CDR3 nucleotides: TGTGCCAGCAGTTATCTATGGGGGGCCGGGGGCTATGAGCAGTTCTTC. Protein: CASSYLWGAGGYEQFF.

This chain links TRBV2 with TRBJ1-1; D is perhaps TRBD1 (5 bases). There are 13 residues in the CDR3. The V gene lost 4 bases and the J gene lost 5 bases, with 11 bases spanning the gap. The germline V gene encodes CDR1 SNHLY and CDR2 FYNNEI. CDR3 residues: CASSGDGGTEAFF. CDR3 DNA sequence: TGTGCCAGCAGTGGGGACGGGGGGACTGAAGCTTTCTTT.

This chain's CDR3 is CASSPRPNTEAFF. CDR3 bases: TGTGCCAGCAGTCCTCGTCCGAACACTGAAGCTTTCTTT. The chain has TRBV12-3 or TRBV12-4 and TRBJ1-1; D gene ambiguous. The V gene lost 5 bases and the J gene lost 1 base, with 8 bases spanning the gap. This CDR3 comprises 13 residues.

This CDR3 is CSVASPGTGFSYGYTF. CDR3 nucleotide sequence: TGCAGCGTCGCTAGTCCCGGGACAGGTTTCAGCTATGGCTACACCTTC. J is TRBJ1-2 and V is TRBV29-1; 8 bases are a match to TRBD1. The CDR3 has 16 residues. Germline V gene lookup returns CDR1 SQVTM and CDR2 ANQGSEA. The junction had 16 bases not matched to a gene; V was cut back by 6 bases and J by 4 bases.